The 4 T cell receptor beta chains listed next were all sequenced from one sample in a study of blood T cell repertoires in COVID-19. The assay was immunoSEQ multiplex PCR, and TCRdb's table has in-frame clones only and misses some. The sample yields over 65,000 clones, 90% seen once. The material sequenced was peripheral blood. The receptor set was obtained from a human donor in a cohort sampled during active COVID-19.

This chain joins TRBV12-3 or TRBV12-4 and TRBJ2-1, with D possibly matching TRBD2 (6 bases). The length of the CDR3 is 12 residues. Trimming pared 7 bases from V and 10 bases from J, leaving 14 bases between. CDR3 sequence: CASTLWAGEQFF. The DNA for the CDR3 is TGTGCCAGCACCCTATGGGCGGGGGAGCAGTTCTTC.

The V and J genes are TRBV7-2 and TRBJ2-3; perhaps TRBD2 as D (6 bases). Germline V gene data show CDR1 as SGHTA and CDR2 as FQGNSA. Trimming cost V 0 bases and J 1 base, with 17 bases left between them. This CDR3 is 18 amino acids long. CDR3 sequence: CASSLAGSGTSRTDTQYF. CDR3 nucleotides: TGTGCCAGCAGCTTAGCAGGGTCGGGAACTAGCCGCACAGATACGCAGTATTTT. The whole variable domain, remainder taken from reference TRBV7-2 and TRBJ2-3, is GAGVSQSPSNKVTEKGKDVELRCDPISGHTALYWYRQSLGQGLEFLIYFQGNSAPDKSGLPSDRFSAERTGGSVSTLTIQRTQQEDSAVYLCASSLAGSGTSRTDTQYFGPGTRLTVL.

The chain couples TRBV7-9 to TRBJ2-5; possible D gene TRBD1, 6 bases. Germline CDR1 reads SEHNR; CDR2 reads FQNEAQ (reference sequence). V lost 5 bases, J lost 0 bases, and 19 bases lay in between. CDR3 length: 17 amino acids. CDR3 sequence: CASSLGHRLPYQETQYF. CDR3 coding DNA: TGTGCCAGCAGCCTGGGACACCGACTCCCGTACCAAGAGACCCAGTACTTC. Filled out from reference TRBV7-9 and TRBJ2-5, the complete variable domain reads DTGVSQNPRHKITKRGQNVTFRCDPISEHNRLYWYRQTLGQGPEFLTYFQNEAQLEKSRLLSDRFSAERPKGSFSTLEIQRTEQGDSAMYLCASSLGHRLPYQETQYFGPGTRLLVL.

As DNA, the CDR3 is TGTGCCAGTAGTATAGCCATGGGACAGAGCTCTGGAAACACCATATATTTT. Translating it yields CASSIAMGQSSGNTIYF. V usage is TRBV19 and J usage is TRBJ1-3; 7 nucleotides agree with TRBD1. CDR1 and CDR2 (germline): LNHDA, SQIVND (reference sequence). This CDR3 is 17 amino acids long. Unmatched junction bases numbered 6, after V lost 1 base and J lost 0 bases.